Listed below are T cell receptor beta chains from one sample, sequenced in a study of T cell responses to AZD1222 COVID-19 vaccine. Clones were sequenced by immunoSEQ multiplex PCR, and TCRdb holds only the in-frame ones, with some missing. The table records 150,000 to 200,000 clones, approximately 91% of them present only once. Source: peripheral blood, taken on day 0 of AZD1222 vaccination. Receptor source: an adult in good health. Both conserved end residues are part of each CDR3. The order of the fields is clone size, J gene, V gene, D gene, CDR3 DNA, CDR3 protein. D genes are given only for firm matches. Clone size is stated in some rows and not others, as once, few, many or a class when expanded.

clone_size: -
j_call: TRBJ2-1
v_call: TRBV20-1
d_call: -
cdr3_nt: TGCAGTGCTAGCTTAGACAATGAGCAGTTCTTC
cdr3_aa: CSASLDNEQFF

clone_size: -
j_call: TRBJ2-1
v_call: TRBV7-3
d_call: -
cdr3_nt: TGTGCCAGCAGCTTAACTTCTACAACCTACAATGAGCAGTTCTTC
cdr3_aa: CASSLTSTTYNEQFF

clone_size: -
j_call: TRBJ1-1
v_call: TRBV7-9
d_call: -
cdr3_nt: TGTGCCAGCAGCTTAACGTTGAGGGACGGCTTGAAGTCAGAAGCTTTCTTT
cdr3_aa: CASSLTLRDGLKSEAFF

clone_size: -
j_call: TRBJ2-7
v_call: TRBV5-5
d_call: -
cdr3_nt: TGTGCCAGCAGCGCGGATGCACCGGGATACGAGCAGTACTTC
cdr3_aa: CASSADAPGYEQYF

clone_size: -
j_call: TRBJ2-5
v_call: TRBV14
d_call: TRBD2
cdr3_nt: TGTGCCAGCAGCCAAGATCCCAGCGGGAGATTTGAGACCCAGTACTTC
cdr3_aa: CASSQDPSGRFETQYF

clone_size: -
j_call: TRBJ2-5
v_call: TRBV7-2
d_call: -
cdr3_nt: TGTGCCAGCAGCTTAGCGGCAAGAGAGACCCAGTACTTC
cdr3_aa: CASSLAARETQYF

clone_size: -
j_call: TRBJ1-5
v_call: TRBV19
d_call: TRBD1
cdr3_nt: TGTGCCAGTAGGGGACAGGGGGTTGAACAGCCCCAGCATTTT
cdr3_aa: CASRGQGVEQPQHF

clone_size: -
j_call: TRBJ2-3
v_call: TRBV18
d_call: TRBD2
cdr3_nt: TGTGCCAGCTCACCATTCCCCCAAACAGCGGGGAGCACAGATACGCAGTATTTT
cdr3_aa: CASSPFPQTAGSTDTQYF

clone_size: -
j_call: TRBJ2-3
v_call: TRBV9
d_call: TRBD2
cdr3_nt: TGTGCCAGCAGCGTAGAGCCTAGCGGGGCAGATACGCAGTATTTT
cdr3_aa: CASSVEPSGADTQYF

clone_size: once
j_call: TRBJ2-2
v_call: TRBV10-3
d_call: -
cdr3_nt: TGTGCCATCAGTGGGGCAGGAGAGGCCGGGGAGCTGTTTTTT
cdr3_aa: CAISGAGEAGELFF

clone_size: -
j_call: TRBJ1-2
v_call: TRBV3-1/TRBV3-2
d_call: -
cdr3_nt: TGTGCCAGCAGCCAAGGGGGGATGTCCGCGTTGGGCTACACCTTC
cdr3_aa: CASSQGGMSALGYTF

clone_size: few
j_call: TRBJ1-5
v_call: TRBV7-7
d_call: -
cdr3_nt: TGTGCTAGCAGCTTAGGGTCACGGGACCTTAATCAGCCCCAGCATTTT
cdr3_aa: CASSLGSRDLNQPQHF

clone_size: -
j_call: TRBJ1-6
v_call: TRBV3-1/TRBV3-2
d_call: TRBD1
cdr3_nt: TGTGCCAGCAGCCAAGACTACGGACAGGGGAGTAATTCACCCCTCCACTTT
cdr3_aa: CASSQDYGQGSNSPLHF

clone_size: -
j_call: TRBJ1-2
v_call: TRBV19
d_call: -
cdr3_nt: TGTGCCAGTAGTATGATTGGGCAGACCTATGGCTACACCTTC
cdr3_aa: CASSMIGQTYGYTF

clone_size: -
j_call: TRBJ1-5
v_call: TRBV5-8
d_call: TRBD1
cdr3_nt: TGTGCCAGCAGCTTGTGGGGACAGAGCAATCAGCCCCAGCATTTT
cdr3_aa: CASSLWGQSNQPQHF

clone_size: -
j_call: TRBJ2-3
v_call: TRBV15
d_call: -
cdr3_nt: TGTGCCACAGCCTTATCAGCAGATACGCAGTATTTT
cdr3_aa: CATALSADTQYF

clone_size: -
j_call: TRBJ1-1
v_call: TRBV4-1
d_call: -
cdr3_nt: TGCGCCAGCAGCCAAGATCCTGGTATGGGAGCTGAAGCTTTCTTT
cdr3_aa: CASSQDPGMGAEAFF